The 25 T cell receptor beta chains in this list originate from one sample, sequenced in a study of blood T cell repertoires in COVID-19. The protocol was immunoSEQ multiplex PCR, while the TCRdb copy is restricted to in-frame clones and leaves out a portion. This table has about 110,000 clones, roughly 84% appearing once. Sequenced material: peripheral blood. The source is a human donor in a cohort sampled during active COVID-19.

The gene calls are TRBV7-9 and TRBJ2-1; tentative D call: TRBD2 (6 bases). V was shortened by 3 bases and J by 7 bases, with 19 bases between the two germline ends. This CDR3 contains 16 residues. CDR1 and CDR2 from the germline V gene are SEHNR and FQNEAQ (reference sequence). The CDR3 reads CASSFVVAGPLNEQFF. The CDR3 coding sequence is TGTGCCAGCAGCTTTGTCGTGGCGGGGCCCCTGAATGAGCAGTTCTTC.

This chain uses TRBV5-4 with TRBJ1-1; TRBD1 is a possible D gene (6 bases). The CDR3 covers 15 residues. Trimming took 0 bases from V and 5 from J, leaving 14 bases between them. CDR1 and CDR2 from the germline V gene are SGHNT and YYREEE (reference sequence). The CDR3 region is CASSLAGGAQTEAFF. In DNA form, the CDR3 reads TGTGCCAGCAGCTTGGCCGGGGGGGCACAGACTGAAGCTTTCTTT.

The CDR3 nucleotides are TGTGCCAGCAGTTTCCCCATAGGGGTGAATAATTCACCCCTCCACTTT. This codes for CASSFPIGVNNSPLHF. This chain connects TRBV28 to TRBJ1-6; possibly TRBD1 for D (5 bases). CDR1 and CDR2 from the germline V gene are MDHEN and SYDVKM. V was cut by 3 bases and J by 5 bases, with 14 bases left in between. The CDR3 length is 16 residues. Full variable domain (rest looked up from reference TRBV28 and TRBJ1-6): DVKVTQSSRYLVKRTGEKVFLECVQDMDHENMFWYRQDPGLGLRLIYFSYDVKMKEKGDIPEGYSVSREKKERFSLILESASTNQTSMYLCASSFPIGVNNSPLHFGNGTRLTVT.

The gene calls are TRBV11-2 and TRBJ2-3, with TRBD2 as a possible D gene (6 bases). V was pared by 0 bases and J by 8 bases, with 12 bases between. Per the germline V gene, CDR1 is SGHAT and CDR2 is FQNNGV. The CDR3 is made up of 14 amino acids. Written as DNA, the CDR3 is TGTGCCAGCAGCTTAGAGGGGGGTCCCTTTACGCAGTATTTT. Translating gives CASSLEGGPFTQYF.

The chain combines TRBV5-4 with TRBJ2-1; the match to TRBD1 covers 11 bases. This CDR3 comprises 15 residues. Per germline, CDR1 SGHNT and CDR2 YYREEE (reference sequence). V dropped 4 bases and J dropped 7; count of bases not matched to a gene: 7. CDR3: CASSPQGQGANEQFF. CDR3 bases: TGTGCCAGCAGCCCTCAAGGACAGGGGGCAAATGAGCAGTTCTTC.

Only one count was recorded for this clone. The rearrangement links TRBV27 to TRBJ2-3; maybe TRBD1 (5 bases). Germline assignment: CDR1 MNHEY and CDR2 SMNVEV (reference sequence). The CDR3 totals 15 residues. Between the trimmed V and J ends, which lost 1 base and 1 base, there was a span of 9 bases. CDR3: CASSLYGQGTDTQYF. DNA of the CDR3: TGTGCCAGCAGTTTATACGGACAAGGCACAGATACGCAGTATTTT.

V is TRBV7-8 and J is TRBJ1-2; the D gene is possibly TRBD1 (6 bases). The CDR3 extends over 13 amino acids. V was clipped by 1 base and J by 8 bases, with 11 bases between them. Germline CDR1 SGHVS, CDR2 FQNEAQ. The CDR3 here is CASSLVGQGGYTF. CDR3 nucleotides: TGTGCCAGCAGCTTAGTTGGCCAGGGGGGCTACACCTTC.

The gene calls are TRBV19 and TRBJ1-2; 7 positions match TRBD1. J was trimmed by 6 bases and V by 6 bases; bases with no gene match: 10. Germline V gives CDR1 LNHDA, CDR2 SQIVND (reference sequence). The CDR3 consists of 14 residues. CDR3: CASRDRTDLNGYTF. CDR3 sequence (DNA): TGTGCCAGTAGGGACAGGACTGATCTTAATGGCTACACCTTC.

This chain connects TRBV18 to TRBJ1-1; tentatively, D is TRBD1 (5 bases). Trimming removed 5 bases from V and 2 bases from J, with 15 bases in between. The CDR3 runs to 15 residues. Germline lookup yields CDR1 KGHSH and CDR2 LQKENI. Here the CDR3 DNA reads TGTGCCAGCTCAGTAGGGACTGCCCGAAACACTGAAGCTTTCTTT. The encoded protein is CASSVGTARNTEAFF.

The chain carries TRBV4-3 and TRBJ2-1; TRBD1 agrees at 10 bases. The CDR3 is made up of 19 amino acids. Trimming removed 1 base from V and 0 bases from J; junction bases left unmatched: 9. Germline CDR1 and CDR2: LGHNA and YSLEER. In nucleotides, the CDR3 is TGCGCCAGCAGCCAAGGACAGGGGGCCGTCTCCAGCTCCTACAATGAGCAGTTCTTC. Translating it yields CASSQGQGAVSSSYNEQFF.

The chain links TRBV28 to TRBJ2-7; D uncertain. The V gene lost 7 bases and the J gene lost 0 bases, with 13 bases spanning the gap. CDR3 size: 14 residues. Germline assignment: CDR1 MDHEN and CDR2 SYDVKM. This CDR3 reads CASNIRGTSYEQYF. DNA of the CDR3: TGTGCCAGCAATATTCGAGGTACCTCCTACGAGCAGTACTTC.

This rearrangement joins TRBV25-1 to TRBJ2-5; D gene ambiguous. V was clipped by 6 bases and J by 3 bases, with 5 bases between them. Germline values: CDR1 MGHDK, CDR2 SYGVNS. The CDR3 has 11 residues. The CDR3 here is CASSLKETQYF. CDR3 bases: TGTGCCAGCAGCTTAAAAGAGACCCAGTACTTC.

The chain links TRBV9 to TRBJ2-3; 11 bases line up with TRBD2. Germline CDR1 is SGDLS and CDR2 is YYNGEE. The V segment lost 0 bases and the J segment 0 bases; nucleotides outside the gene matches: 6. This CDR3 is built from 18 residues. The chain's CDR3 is CASSVVLAGGTSTDTQYF. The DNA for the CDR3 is TGTGCCAGCAGCGTAGTTCTAGCGGGAGGAACTAGCACAGATACGCAGTATTTT.

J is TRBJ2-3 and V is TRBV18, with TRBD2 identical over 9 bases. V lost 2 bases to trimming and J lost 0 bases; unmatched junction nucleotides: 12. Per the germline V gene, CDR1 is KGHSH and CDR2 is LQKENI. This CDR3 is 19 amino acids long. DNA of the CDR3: TGTGCCAGCTCACCATATCCCCTGCGGGAGGGGACTAGCACAGATACGCAGTATTTT. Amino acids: CASSPYPLREGTSTDTQYF. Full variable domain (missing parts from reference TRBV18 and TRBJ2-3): NAGVMQNPRHLVRRRGQEARLRCSPMKGHSHVYWYRQLPEEGLKFMVYLQKENIIDESGMPKERFSAEFPKEGPSILRIQQVVRGDSAAYFCASSPYPLREGTSTDTQYFGPGTRLTVL.

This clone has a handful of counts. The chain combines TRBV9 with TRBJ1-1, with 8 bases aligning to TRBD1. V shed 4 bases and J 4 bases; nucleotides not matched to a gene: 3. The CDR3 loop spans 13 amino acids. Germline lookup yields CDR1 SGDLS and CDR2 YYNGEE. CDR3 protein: CASSYTGGTEAFF. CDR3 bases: TGTGCCAGCAGCTATACAGGGGGCACTGAAGCTTTCTTT.

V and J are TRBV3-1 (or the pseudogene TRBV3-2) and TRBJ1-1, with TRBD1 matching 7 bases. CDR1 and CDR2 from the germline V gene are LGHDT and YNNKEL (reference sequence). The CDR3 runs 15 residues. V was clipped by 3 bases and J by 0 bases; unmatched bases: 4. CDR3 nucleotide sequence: TGTGCCAGCAGCCAGGCGGGACAGATGAACACTGAAGCTTTCTTT. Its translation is CASSQAGQMNTEAFF.

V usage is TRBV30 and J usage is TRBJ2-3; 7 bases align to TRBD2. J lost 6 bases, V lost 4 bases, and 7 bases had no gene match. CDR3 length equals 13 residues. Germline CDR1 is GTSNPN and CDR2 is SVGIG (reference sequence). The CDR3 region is CAWTRGRSDTQYF. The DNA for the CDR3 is TGTGCCTGGACTCGCGGGAGATCGGATACGCAGTATTTT.

This chain's CDR3 is CASQAGVEQFF. Written as DNA, the CDR3 is TGTGCCAGCCAAGCGGGAGTTGAGCAGTTCTTC. The gene calls are TRBV19 and TRBJ2-1; 8 nucleotides line up with TRBD2. Germline assignment: CDR1 LNHDA and CDR2 SQIVND (reference sequence). The CDR3 extends over 11 amino acids. V was pared by 9 bases and J by 9 bases, with 4 bases of the junction left unmatched.

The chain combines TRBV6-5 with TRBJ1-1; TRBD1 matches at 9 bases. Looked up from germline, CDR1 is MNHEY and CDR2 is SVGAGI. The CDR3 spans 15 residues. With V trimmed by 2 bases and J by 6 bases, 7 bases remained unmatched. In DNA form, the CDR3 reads TGTGCCAGCAGTTACCGCGGACAGGGGAAACCTGAAGCTTTCTTT. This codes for CASSYRGQGKPEAFF.

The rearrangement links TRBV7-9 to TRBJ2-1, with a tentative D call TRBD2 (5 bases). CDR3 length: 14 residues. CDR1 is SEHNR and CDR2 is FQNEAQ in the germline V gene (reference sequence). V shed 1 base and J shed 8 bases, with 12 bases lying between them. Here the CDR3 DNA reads TGTGCCAGCAGCTTAGGGGTTAGCGTGGATGAGCAGTTCTTC. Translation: CASSLGVSVDEQFF. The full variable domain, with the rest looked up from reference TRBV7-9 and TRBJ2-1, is DTGVSQNPRHKITKRGQNVTFRCDPISEHNRLYWYRQTLGQGPEFLTYFQNEAQLEKSRLLSDRFSAERPKGSFSTLEIQRTEQGDSAMYLCASSLGVSVDEQFFGPGTRLTVL.

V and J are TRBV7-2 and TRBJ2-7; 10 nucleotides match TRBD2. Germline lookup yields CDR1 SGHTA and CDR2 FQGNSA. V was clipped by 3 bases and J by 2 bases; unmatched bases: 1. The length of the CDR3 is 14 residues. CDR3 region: CASSFSGGTYEQYF. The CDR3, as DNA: TGTGCCAGCAGCTTTAGCGGGGGGACCTACGAGCAGTACTTC.

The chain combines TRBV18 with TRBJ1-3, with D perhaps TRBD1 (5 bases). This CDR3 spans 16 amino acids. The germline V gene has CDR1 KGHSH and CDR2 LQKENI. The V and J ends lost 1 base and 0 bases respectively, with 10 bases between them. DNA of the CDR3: TGTGCCAGCTCACCACTTCAGGGCGGCTCTGGAAACACCATATATTTT. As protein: CASSPLQGGSGNTIYF.

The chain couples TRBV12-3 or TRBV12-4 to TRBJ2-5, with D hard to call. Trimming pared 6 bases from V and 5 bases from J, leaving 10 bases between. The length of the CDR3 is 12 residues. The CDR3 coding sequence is TGTGCCAGCAGCAGAGTCAGGGAGACCCAGTACTTC. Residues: CASSRVRETQYF.

CDR3 loop: CASSLGLRGEQYV. The DNA for the CDR3 is TGTGCCAGCAGCTTAGGGCTCAGGGGGGAGCAGTACGTC. The rearrangement joins TRBV13 to TRBJ2-7; 7 bases agree with TRBD1. CDR3 length: 13 residues. The J segment lost 7 bases and the V segment lost 0 bases, leaving 3 bases of the junction unmatched. Germline CDR1 is PRHDT and CDR2 is FYEKMQ (reference sequence).

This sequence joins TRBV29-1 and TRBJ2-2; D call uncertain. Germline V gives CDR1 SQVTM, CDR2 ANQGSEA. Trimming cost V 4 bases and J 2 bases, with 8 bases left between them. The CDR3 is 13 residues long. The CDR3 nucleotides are TGCAGCGTTGGGCTAGACAACACCGGGGAGCTGTTTTTT. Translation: CSVGLDNTGELFF.